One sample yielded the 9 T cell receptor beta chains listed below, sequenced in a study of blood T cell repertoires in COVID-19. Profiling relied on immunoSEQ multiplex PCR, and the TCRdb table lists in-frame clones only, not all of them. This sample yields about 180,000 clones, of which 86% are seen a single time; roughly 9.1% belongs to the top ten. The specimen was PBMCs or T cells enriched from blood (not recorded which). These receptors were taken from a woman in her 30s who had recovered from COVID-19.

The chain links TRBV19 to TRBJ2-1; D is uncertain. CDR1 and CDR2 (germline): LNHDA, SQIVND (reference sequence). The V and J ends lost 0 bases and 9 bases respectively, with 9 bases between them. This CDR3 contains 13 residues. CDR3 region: CASSIDRDGEQFF. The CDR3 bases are TGTGCCAGTAGTATAGATCGAGATGGTGAGCAGTTCTTC.

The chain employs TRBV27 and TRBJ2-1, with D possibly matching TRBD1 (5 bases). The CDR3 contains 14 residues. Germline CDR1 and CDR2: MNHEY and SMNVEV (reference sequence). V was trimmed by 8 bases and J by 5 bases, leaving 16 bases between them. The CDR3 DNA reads TGTGCCAGCGCCCTTGGGGCGAACCACAATGAGCAGTTCTTC. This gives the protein CASALGANHNEQFF.

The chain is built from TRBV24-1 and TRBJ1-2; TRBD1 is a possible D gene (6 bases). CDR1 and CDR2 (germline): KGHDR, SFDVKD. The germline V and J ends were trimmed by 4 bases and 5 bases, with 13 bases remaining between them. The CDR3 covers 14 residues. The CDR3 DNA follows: TGTGCCACCAGTGACCCCGGACAGAAGTATGGCTACACCTTC. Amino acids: CATSDPGQKYGYTF.

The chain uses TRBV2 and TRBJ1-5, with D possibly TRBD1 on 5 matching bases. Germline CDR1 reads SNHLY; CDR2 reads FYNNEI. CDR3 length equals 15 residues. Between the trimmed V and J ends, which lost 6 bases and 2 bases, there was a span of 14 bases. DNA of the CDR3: TGTGCCAGCAGCCAAGAGGTAGGGGGCAATCAGCCCCAGCATTTT. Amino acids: CASSQEVGGNQPQHF.

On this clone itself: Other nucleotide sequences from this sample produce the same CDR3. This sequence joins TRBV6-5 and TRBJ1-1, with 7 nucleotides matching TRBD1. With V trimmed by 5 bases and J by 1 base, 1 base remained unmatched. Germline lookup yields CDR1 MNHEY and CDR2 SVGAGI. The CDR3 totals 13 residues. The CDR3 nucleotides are TGTGCCAGCAGTCGGACAGGGAACACTGAAGCTTTCTTT. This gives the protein CASSRTGNTEAFF.

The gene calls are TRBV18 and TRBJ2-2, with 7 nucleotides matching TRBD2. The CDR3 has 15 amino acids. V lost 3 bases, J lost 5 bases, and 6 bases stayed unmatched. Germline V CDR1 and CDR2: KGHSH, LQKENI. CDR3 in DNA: TGTGCCAGCTCACCGACGCTAGCGGAGACCGGGGAGCTGTTTTTT. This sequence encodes CASSPTLAETGELFF.

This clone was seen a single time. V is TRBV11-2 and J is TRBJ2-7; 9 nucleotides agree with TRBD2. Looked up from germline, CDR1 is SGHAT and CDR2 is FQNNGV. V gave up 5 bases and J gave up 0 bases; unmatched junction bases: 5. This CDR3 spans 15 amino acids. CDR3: CASSETAGGSYEQYF. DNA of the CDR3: TGTGCCAGCAGCGAAACAGCGGGAGGCTCCTACGAGCAGTACTTC. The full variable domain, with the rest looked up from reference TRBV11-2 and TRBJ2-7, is EAGVAQSPRYKIIEKRQSVAFWCNPISGHATLYWYQQILGQGPKLLIQFQNNGVVDDSQLPKDRFSAERLKGVDSTLKIQPAKLEDSAVYLCASSETAGGSYEQYFGPGTRLTVT.

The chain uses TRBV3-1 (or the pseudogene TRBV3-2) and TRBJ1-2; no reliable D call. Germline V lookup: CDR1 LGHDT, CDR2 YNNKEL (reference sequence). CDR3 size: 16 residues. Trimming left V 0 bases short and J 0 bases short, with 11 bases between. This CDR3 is CASSQERTETNYGYTF. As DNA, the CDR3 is TGTGCCAGCAGCCAAGAAAGAACCGAGACTAACTATGGCTACACCTTC.

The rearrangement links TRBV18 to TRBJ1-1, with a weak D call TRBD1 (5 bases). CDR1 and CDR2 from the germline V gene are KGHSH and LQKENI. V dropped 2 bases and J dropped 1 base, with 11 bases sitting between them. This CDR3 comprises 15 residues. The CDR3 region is CASSPTGHPNTEAFF. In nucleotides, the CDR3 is TGTGCCAGCTCACCAACAGGACACCCGAACACTGAAGCTTTCTTT.